The 25 T cell receptor beta chains reported below all come from one sample, sequenced in a study of cytomegalovirus exposure and HLA in healthy donors. The PCR was carried out with 60 Vbeta primers and 13 Jbeta primers. Method: immunoSEQ multiplex PCR; TCRdb's copy keeps in-frame clones and lacks some. The table includes fewer than 200,000 clones, roughly 78% detected once. Material: PBMCs. These receptors were collected from a man aged 35 to 55 in good health and CMV-seropositive.

The rearrangement links TRBV11-2 to TRBJ1-1, with D uncertain. Trimming stripped 4 bases from V and 2 bases from J, with 5 bases between. Germline CDR1 is SGHAT and CDR2 is FQNNGV. CDR3 length equals 12 residues. In DNA form, the CDR3 reads TGTGCCAGCAGCTCCCAAAACACTGAAGCTTTCTTT. It translates to CASSSQNTEAFF.

The chain recombines TRBV27 with TRBJ1-4; D remains unclear. Germline CDR1 and CDR2: MNHEY and SMNVEV (reference sequence). The CDR3 has 14 residues. V lost 6 bases, J lost 0 bases, and 8 bases lay in between. The CDR3 reads CASRPQATNEKLFF. CDR3 nucleotide sequence: TGTGCCAGCAGGCCCCAGGCAACTAATGAAAAACTGTTTTTT.

The rearrangement joins TRBV11-2 to TRBJ2-7; TRBD2 agrees at 7 bases. J lost 4 bases, V lost 1 base, and 4 bases had no gene match. The germline V gene has CDR1 SGHAT and CDR2 FQNNGV. The CDR3 runs 14 residues. The CDR3 reads CASSLGGSGYEQYF. As DNA, the CDR3 is TGTGCCAGCAGCTTAGGGGGTAGCGGGTACGAGCAGTACTTC.

The CDR3 region has the DNA TGTGCCAGCAGCTTAAGGCAGAGGGCCTACGAGCAGTACTTC. It encodes CASSLRQRAYEQYF. The J gene is TRBJ2-7, the V gene TRBV7-8; a weak D match, TRBD2 (5 bases). The V and J ends lost 2 bases and 2 bases respectively, with 10 bases between them. Germline CDR1 and CDR2: SGHVS and FQNEAQ. This CDR3 has 14 amino acids.

The CDR3 is CASSLGGVSAGELFF. As DNA, the CDR3 is TGTGCCAGCAGCTTGGGCGGGGTTAGTGCCGGGGAGCTGTTTTTT. The chain joins TRBV5-6 to TRBJ2-2, with a weak D call TRBD2 (6 bases). V was pared by 0 bases and J by 6 bases, with 12 bases between. The CDR3 has 15 residues. Per the germline V gene, CDR1 is SGHDT and CDR2 is YYEEEE.

The rearrangement links TRBV7-9 to TRBJ1-2; TRBD1 is a possible D gene (5 bases). Deletions cut 7 bases from V and 4 bases from J, with 10 bases between. The CDR3 extends over 12 amino acids. Germline V gene sequence: CDR1 SEHNR, CDR2 FQNEAQ (reference sequence). CDR3: CASTPGSYGYTF. The CDR3 bases are TGTGCCAGCACCCCAGGGTCCTATGGCTACACCTTC. The full variable domain, with the rest looked up from reference TRBV7-9 and TRBJ1-2, is DTGVSQNPRHKITKRGQNVTFRCDPISEHNRLYWYRQTLGQGPEFLTYFQNEAQLEKSRLLSDRFSAERPKGSFSTLEIQRTEQGDSAMYLCASTPGSYGYTFGSGTRLTVV.

V and J are TRBV9 and TRBJ2-1, with D possibly matching TRBD1 (6 bases). The CDR3 has 14 amino acids. V was shortened by 0 bases and J by 2 bases, with 6 bases between the two germline ends. From germline, CDR1 is SGDLS and CDR2 YYNGEE. CDR3 in DNA: TGTGCCAGCAGCGTAGGGACAGCCTACAATGAGCAGTTCTTC. Residues: CASSVGTAYNEQFF.

V and J are TRBV6-1 and TRBJ1-1; 9 nucleotides match TRBD1. V was pared by 4 bases and J by 4 bases, with 13 bases of the junction left unmatched. Germline lookup yields CDR1 MNHNS and CDR2 SASEGT. This CDR3 comprises 17 residues. The chain's CDR3 is CASSAANRGRFGTEAFF. CDR3 in DNA: TGTGCCAGCAGTGCGGCGAACAGGGGGCGCTTTGGCACTGAAGCTTTCTTT.

This clone was seen more than once but under ten times. V is TRBV11-2 and J is TRBJ1-1; no firm D call. V lost 1 base and J 8 bases, leaving 11 bases between the germline ends. Germline-derived CDR1 and CDR2 are SGHAT and FQNNGV. The CDR3 runs to 13 residues. The CDR3 DNA reads as TGTGCCAGCAGCTTAGGTACCGGGAGAGAAGCTTTCTTT. The encoded protein is CASSLGTGREAFF.

This clone was counted a few times. The chain carries TRBV5-8 and TRBJ1-4; TRBD1 agrees at 7 bases. V dropped 1 base and J dropped 2; count of bases not matched to a gene: 5. Germline V lookup: CDR1 SGHTS, CDR2 YDEGEE. CDR3 length: 16 residues. CDR3: CASSLSGQATNEKLFF. The CDR3 nucleotides are TGTGCCAGCAGCTTGAGCGGACAGGCTACTAATGAAAAACTGTTTTTT.

This sequence joins TRBV7-9 and TRBJ2-2, with a possible D match to TRBD1 (6 bases). Germline loops: CDR1 SEHNR, CDR2 FQNEAQ (reference sequence). The CDR3 is 15 amino acids. V lost 2 bases and J 4 bases, leaving 11 bases between the germline ends. The CDR3 is CASSLSGQPTGELFF. DNA of the CDR3: TGTGCCAGCAGCTTATCCGGACAGCCCACCGGGGAGCTGTTTTTT.

The V and J genes are TRBV6-1 and TRBJ1-5, with D perhaps matching TRBD1 (5 bases). V shed 11 bases and J shed 5 bases, with 16 bases lying between them. Germline V gene sequence: CDR1 MNHNS, CDR2 SASEGT. The CDR3 is 13 residues long. CDR3 loop: CAAQGSRDQPQHF. CDR3 in DNA: TGTGCCGCTCAGGGATCTCGCGATCAGCCCCAGCATTTT.

The chain joins TRBV25-1 to TRBJ2-1; TRBD1 might be the D (5 bases). Trimming shortened V by 10 bases and J by 0 bases, and 13 bases separated the two germline ends. There are 14 residues in the CDR3. Germline V gene data show CDR1 as MGHDK and CDR2 as SYGVNS. This CDR3 reads CATETESSYNEQFF. The CDR3 DNA reads TGTGCCACCGAGACAGAAAGCTCCTACAATGAGCAGTTCTTC. Variable domain in full (rest from reference TRBV25-1 and TRBJ2-1): EADIYQTPRYLVIGTGKKITLECSQTMGHDKMYWYQQDPGMELHLIHYSYGVNSTEKGDLSSESTVSRIRTEHFPLTLESARPSHTSQYLCATETESSYNEQFFGPGTRLTVL.

The V call is TRBV13, the J call TRBJ1-1, with D unresolved. The germline CDR1 and CDR2 sequences are PRHDT and FYEKMQ (reference sequence). The CDR3 has 12 residues. Trimming shortened V by 8 bases and J by 0 bases, and 7 bases separated the two germline ends. CDR3 in DNA: TGTGCCAGCCAGAAGTTGAACACTGAAGCTTTCTTT. It yields the protein CASQKLNTEAFF.

This chain uses TRBV6-1 with TRBJ2-1, with D possibly being TRBD1 (5 bases). CDR1 MNHNS and CDR2 SASEGT come from the germline V gene. The ends were cut back, 2 bases at V and 8 bases at J, with 19 bases in the middle. The CDR3 length is 16 residues. The CDR3 nucleotides read TGTGCCAGCAGTGAAAAAGGGGCAATGTTTGGTGATGAGCAGTTCTTC. Translation: CASSEKGAMFGDEQFF.

V and J are TRBV2 and TRBJ2-1, with D possibly matching TRBD1 (7 bases). Germline V gene data show CDR1 as SNHLY and CDR2 as FYNNEI. Between the trimmed V and J ends, which lost 8 bases and 4 bases, there was a span of 15 bases. CDR3 length: 14 amino acids. The CDR3, as DNA: TGTGCCAGCTCCAGGGGGGCCTCGTACAATGAGCAGTTCTTC. Translated: CASSRGASYNEQFF.

The V and J genes are TRBV19 and TRBJ1-2; D perhaps matches TRBD1 (6 bases). This CDR3 region has 12 residues. Trimming removed 6 bases from V and 4 bases from J, with 9 bases in between. Germline V gene lookup returns CDR1 LNHDA and CDR2 SQIVND (reference sequence). CDR3 protein: CASSRTVYGYTF. CDR3 coding DNA: TGTGCCAGTAGCCGGACAGTCTATGGCTACACCTTC.

This clone showed up just a few times. The chain employs TRBV2 and TRBJ2-2; 8 bases are shared with TRBD1. The CDR3 has 16 amino acids. J was trimmed by 0 bases and V by 4 bases; bases with no gene match: 4. Per germline, CDR1 SNHLY and CDR2 FYNNEI. In DNA form, the CDR3 reads TGTGCCAGCAGTGCTTTACAGGGGGCGAACACCGGGGAGCTGTTTTTT. Residues: CASSALQGANTGELFF.

This clone appeared a few times. The chain employs TRBV4-1 and TRBJ2-6; D uncertain. V lost 0 bases and J lost 12, with 12 bases in between. The CDR3 is made up of 14 amino acids. Germline V gene sequence: CDR1 MGHRA, CDR2 YSYEKL. The CDR3: CASSQDGSARVLTF. The CDR3 bases are TGCGCCAGCAGCCAAGACGGGTCGGCCCGCGTCCTGACTTTC.

This chain uses TRBV7-6 with TRBJ2-2, with D unclear. Deletions cut 5 bases from V and 11 bases from J, with 12 bases between. Germline V lookup: CDR1 SGHVS, CDR2 FNYEAQ. This CDR3 is 12 amino acids long. CDR3 residues: CASSGGTRELFF. The CDR3, as DNA: TGTGCCAGCAGCGGCGGCACTCGAGAGCTGTTTTTT.

CDR3 in DNA: TGCGCCAGCAGTGAGTCAAGGGGTTTGAACACTGAAGCTTTCTTT. This translates into CASSESRGLNTEAFF. The chain employs TRBV10-2 and TRBJ1-1; the D gene is possibly TRBD1 (5 bases). Between the trimmed V and J ends, which lost 0 bases and 0 bases, there was a span of 8 bases. From germline, CDR1 is WSHSY and CDR2 SAAADI. This CDR3 has 15 residues.

The CDR3 sequence is CASSLMGGSYNEQFF. CDR3 bases: TGTGCCAGCAGCTTAATGGGGGGGTCCTACAATGAGCAGTTCTTC. The chain links TRBV7-3 to TRBJ2-1, with 7 bases matching TRBD2. Germline CDR1 reads SGHTA; CDR2 reads FQGTGA. With 1 base clipped from V and 1 base from J, the junction kept 1 base outside the gene matches. The length of the CDR3 is 15 residues.

V usage is TRBV2 and J usage is TRBJ1-2; 8 positions agree with TRBD1. The V and J ends lost 4 bases and 6 bases, in that order; junction bases with no gene match: 7. The CDR3 sequence is 14 residues long. CDR1 is SNHLY and CDR2 is FYNNEI in the germline V gene. Written as DNA, the CDR3 is TGTGCCAGCAGTGGGGCAGGGGGCGATGATGGCTACACCTTC. Translating gives CASSGAGGDDGYTF.

This sequence joins TRBV7-9 and TRBJ1-2; D possibly corresponds to TRBD1 (5 bases). The germline V gene has CDR1 SEHNR and CDR2 FQNEAQ (reference sequence). CDR3 length equals 14 residues. Trimming took 2 bases from V and 5 from J, leaving 12 bases between them. The CDR3 spells CASSLIGGEYGYTF. CDR3 in DNA: TGTGCCAGCAGCTTAATCGGAGGGGAATATGGCTACACCTTC.

V usage is TRBV30 and J usage is TRBJ1-1; TRBD1 might be the D (5 bases). Between the trimmed V and J ends, which lost 5 bases and 4 bases, there was a span of 8 bases. The CDR3 has 11 amino acids. Germline CDR1 reads GTSNPN; CDR2 reads SVGIG (reference sequence). The CDR3, as DNA: TGTGCCTGGGGGGGGGTCACTGAAGCTTTCTTT. Amino acid sequence: CAWGGVTEAFF.